The source of this T cell receptor beta chain is a study of shared clonotypes between healthy human individuals. Background on the study: Sampling drew on donors who were a couple of women and a few men aged 18 to 49. The plates for each donor numbered three CD4 naive, three CD4 memory, two CD8 naive and one CD8 memory.

Points from the study as a whole: Investigators collected only blood, and repertoires in tissues likely differ.

Worth noting for this clone: Its target is unknown.

This table comes from immunoSEQ multiplex PCR, and its TCRdb copy is limited to in-frame clones, with some not included. Of approximately 2,000,000 clones detected, around 93% appear once; the ten largest clones hold approximately 0.4%. Division of CD4+ cells produced a CD45RA+ naive subset and a CD45RA-negative memory subset. Trimming left V 6 bases short and J 3 bases short, with 18 bases between. This CDR3 has 14 amino acids. CDR1 SQVTM and CDR2 ANQGSEA come from the germline V gene. This clonotype originated in a man younger than 35 in good health. Some clones in this sample may be carry-over from other donors' samples. Sequenced sample: naive CD4+ T cells from PBMCs. Documented subset: CD45RA+ positively selected. The chain has TRBV29-1 and TRBJ2-7, with a possible D match to TRBD1 (6 bases). CDR3 amino acids: CSVVGAGRLYEQYF. As DNA, the CDR3 is TGCAGCGTCGTGGGGGCAGGACGGCTCTACGAGCAGTACTTC.